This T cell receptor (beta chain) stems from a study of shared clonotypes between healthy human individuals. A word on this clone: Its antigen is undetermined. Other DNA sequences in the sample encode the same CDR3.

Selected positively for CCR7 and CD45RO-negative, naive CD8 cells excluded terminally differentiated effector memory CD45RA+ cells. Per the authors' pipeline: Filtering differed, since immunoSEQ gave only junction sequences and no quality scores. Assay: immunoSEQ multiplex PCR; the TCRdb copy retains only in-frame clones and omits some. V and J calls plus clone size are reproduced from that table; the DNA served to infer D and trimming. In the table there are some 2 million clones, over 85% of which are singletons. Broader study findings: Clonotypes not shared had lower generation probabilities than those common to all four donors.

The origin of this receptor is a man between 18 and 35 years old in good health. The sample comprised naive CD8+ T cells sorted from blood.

The CDR3 nucleotides are TGTGCCAGCAGTTTCGGCGGCGAGCAGTACTTC. Amino acid sequence: CASSFGGEQYF. V is TRBV7-9 and J is TRBJ2-7; D not resolved. The germline CDR1 and CDR2 sequences are SEHNR and FQNEAQ (reference sequence). The CDR3 has 11 residues. The ends were cut back, 6 bases at V and 6 bases at J, with 9 bases in the middle.